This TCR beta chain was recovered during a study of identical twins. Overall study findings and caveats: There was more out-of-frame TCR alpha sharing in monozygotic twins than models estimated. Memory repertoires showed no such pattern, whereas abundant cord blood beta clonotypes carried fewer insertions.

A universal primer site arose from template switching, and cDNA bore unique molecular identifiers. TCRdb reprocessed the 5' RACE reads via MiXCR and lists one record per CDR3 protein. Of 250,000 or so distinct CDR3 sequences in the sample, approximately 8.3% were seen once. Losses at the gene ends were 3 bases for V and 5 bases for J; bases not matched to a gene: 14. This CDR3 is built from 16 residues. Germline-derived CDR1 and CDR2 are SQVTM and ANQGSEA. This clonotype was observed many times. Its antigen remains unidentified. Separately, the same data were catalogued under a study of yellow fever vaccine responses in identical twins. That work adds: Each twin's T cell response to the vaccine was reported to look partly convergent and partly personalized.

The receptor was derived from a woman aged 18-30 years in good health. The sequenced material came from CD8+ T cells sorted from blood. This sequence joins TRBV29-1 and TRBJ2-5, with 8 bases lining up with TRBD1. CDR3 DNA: TGCAGCGTTGATAGGTCTGGACAGGGAAATTCTGAGACCCAGTACTTC. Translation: CSVDRSGQGNSETQYF.